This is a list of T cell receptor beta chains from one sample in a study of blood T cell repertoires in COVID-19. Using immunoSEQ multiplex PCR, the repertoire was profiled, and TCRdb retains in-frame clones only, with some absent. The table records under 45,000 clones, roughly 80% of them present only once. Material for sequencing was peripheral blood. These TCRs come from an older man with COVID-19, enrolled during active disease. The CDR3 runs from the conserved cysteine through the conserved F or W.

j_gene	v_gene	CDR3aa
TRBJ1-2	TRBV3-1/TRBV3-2	CASSQDAGRPYGYTF
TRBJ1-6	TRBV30	CAWSRSSYNSPLHF
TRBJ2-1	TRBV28	CASSSPAVNYNEQFF
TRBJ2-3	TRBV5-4	CASSPGLAGVKGTDTQYF
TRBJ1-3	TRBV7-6	CASSLPSSGNTIYF
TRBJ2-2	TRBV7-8	CASSWRGLNTGELFF
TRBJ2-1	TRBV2	CASSEHPGGEQFF
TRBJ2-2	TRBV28	CASSFTGLIDTGELFF
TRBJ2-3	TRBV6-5	CAIKTSGSADTQYF
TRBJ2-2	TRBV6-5	CASSYAGSNTGELFF
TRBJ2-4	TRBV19	CASSIDGGNIQYF
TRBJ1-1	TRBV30	CAWSVALEAFF
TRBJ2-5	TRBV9	CASSVEASGSVKTQYF
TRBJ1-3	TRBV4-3	CASSQGPGHSFSGNTIYF
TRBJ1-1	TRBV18	CASSAGTGNTEAFF
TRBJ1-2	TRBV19	CASTLNGVRSFGYTF
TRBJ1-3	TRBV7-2	CASSLTSWNTIYF
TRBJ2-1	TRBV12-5	CASGPELYNEQFF
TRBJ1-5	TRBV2	CASSPQGSYQPQHF
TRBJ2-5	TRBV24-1	CATSNAGDGKTQYF
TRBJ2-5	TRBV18	CASSSSRGQETQYF
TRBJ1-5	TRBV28	CASKRGGNQPQHF
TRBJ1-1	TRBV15	CATSRELRGDTEAFF
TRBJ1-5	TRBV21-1	CASSRQGACNQPQHF
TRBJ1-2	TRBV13	CASSSFWGTNYGYTF
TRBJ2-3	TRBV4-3	CASSQDWALRWEEGTDTQYF
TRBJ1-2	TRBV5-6	CASSLEYRVIGGYTF
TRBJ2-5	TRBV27	CASSNREYETQYF
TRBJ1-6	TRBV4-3	CASSQDAGRHSPLHF
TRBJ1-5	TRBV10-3	CAISGQGSNQPQHF
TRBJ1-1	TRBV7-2	CASSFGTGSSTEAFF
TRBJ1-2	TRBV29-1	CSVELPGFGGYTF
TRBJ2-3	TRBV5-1	CASSLGTGALTDTQYF
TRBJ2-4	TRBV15	CATSDRVRNIQYF
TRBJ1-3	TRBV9	CASSARRVSGNTIYF